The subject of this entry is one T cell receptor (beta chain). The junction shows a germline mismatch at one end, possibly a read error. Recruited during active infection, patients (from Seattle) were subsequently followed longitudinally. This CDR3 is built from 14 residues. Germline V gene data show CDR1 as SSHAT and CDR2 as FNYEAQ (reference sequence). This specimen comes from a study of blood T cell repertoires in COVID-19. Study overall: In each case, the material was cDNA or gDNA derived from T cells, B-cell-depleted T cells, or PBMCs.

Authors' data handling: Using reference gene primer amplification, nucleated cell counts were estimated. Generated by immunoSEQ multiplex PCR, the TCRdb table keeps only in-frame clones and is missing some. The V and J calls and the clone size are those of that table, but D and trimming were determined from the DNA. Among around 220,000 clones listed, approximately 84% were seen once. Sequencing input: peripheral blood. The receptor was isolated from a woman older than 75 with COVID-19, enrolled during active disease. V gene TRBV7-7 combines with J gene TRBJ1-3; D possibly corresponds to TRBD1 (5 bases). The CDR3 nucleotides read TGTGCTAGCAGCCCCACCCGGGGCGGGGACACCATATATTTT. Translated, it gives CASSPTRGGDTIYF.